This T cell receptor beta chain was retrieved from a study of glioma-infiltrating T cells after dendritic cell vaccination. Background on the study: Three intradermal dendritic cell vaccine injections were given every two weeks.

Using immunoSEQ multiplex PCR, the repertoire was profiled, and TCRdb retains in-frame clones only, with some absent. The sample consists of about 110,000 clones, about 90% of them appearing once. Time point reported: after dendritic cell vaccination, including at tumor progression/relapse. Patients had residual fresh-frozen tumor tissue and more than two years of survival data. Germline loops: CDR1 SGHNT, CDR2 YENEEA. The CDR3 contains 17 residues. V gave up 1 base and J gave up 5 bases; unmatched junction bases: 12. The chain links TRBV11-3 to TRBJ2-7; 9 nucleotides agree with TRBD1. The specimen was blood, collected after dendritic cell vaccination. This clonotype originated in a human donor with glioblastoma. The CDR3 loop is CASSLVSGTGISHEQYF. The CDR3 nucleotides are TGTGCCAGCAGCTTAGTGTCAGGGACAGGGATATCCCACGAGCAGTACTTC.